This TCR beta chain was documented in a study of CD8 T cells in Susac syndrome. An input of about 0.5 to 1 ug of RNA was subjected to reverse transcription using random hexamers. Amplification of the TCR beta CDR3 was carried out by immunoSEQ multiplex PCR, which spanned a total of 54 Vbeta and 13 Jbeta segments. TCRdb independently ran MiXCR on the immunoSEQ multiplex PCR reads; one entry per CDR3 protein. This sample has 140,000 to 150,000 distinct CDR3 sequences, with around 96% found just once. TEMRA cells were FACS-enriched, and CD8+ and CD4+ T cells were isolated negatively. Study-level points and caveats: By the study's own acknowledgment, its TCR sequencing and HLA analysis included relatively few individuals.

This clonotype was picked up one time. Its antigen is still unknown. The sequencing input was CD4+ T cells from PBMCs. This clonotype was sampled from a human donor with multiple sclerosis.

The CDR3 sequence is CACRSEGRTKNIQYF. In DNA form, the CDR3 reads TGTGCCTGTAGGTCCGAGGGGCGAACCAAAAACATTCAGTACTTC. This chain uses TRBV30 with TRBJ2-4; either TRBD1 or TRBD2 may fit D (5 bases each). The V end lost 6 bases, the J end lost 2 bases, and 17 bases lay between the germline ends. This CDR3 contains 15 residues. From germline, CDR1 is GTSNPN and CDR2 SVGIG (reference sequence).